Listed here are 24 T cell receptor beta chains from one sample, sequenced in a study of blood T cell repertoires in COVID-19. This table comes from immunoSEQ multiplex PCR, and its TCRdb copy is limited to in-frame clones, with some not included. Counted here are a few hundred thousand clones, roughly 88% occurring once; the ten biggest clones make up under 0.7%. Source material: PBMCs or T cells enriched from blood (not recorded which). The origin of the receptors is a man between 18 and 35 years old who had recovered from COVID-19.

The J gene is TRBJ1-5, the V gene TRBV30, with D possibly matching TRBD1 (6 bases). Trimming removed 6 bases at V and 2 bases at J, with 11 bases between. Germline CDR1 GTSNPN, CDR2 SVGIG (reference sequence). This CDR3 contains 13 residues. This CDR3 reads CACEQGGNQPQHF. CDR3 nucleotide sequence: TGTGCCTGTGAACAGGGAGGCAATCAGCCCCAGCATTTT.

The V call is TRBV2, the J call TRBJ2-7; 10 bases line up with TRBD1. This CDR3 contains 14 residues. Unmatched junction bases numbered 7, after V lost 8 bases and J lost 3 bases. The germline CDR1 and CDR2 sequences are SNHLY and FYNNEI. CDR3 in DNA: TGTGCCAGCCTGGCCGGGACAGGGGACTACGAGCAGTACTTC. This sequence encodes CASLAGTGDYEQYF.

This clone was seen a single time. This chain joins TRBV4-1 and TRBJ1-2; D unresolved. The V gene's germline CDR1 is MGHRA and CDR2 YSYEKL. The CDR3 loop spans 17 amino acids. Between the trimmed V and J ends, which lost 4 bases and 2 bases, there was a span of 20 bases. Here the CDR3 DNA reads TGCGCCAGCAGCCTCCTAATCGGTGCAGGCAGAAACTATGGCTACACCTTC. It is translated as CASSLLIGAGRNYGYTF.

The V gene is TRBV19, the J gene TRBJ1-1; 11 bases align to TRBD1. From germline, CDR1 is LNHDA and CDR2 SQIVND (reference sequence). The CDR3 has 14 amino acids. Trimming at V came to 5 bases and at J to 5 bases, leaving 4 bases not matched to a gene. CDR3 sequence: CASSGTGGRTEAFF. The CDR3 coding sequence is TGTGCCAGTAGTGGGACAGGGGGTCGAACTGAAGCTTTCTTT.

The chain uses TRBV18 and TRBJ2-1; D possibly corresponds to TRBD1 (5 bases). This CDR3 is 15 amino acids long. V was clipped by 6 bases and J by 1 base, with 13 bases between them. Germline V gene sequence: CDR1 KGHSH, CDR2 LQKENI. The CDR3 is CASSERGGSYNEQFF. The CDR3 DNA reads as TGTGCCAGCTCGGAAAGGGGTGGGTCCTACAATGAGCAGTTCTTC. Full variable domain (missing parts from reference TRBV18 and TRBJ2-1): NAGVMQNPRHLVRRRGQEARLRCSPMKGHSHVYWYRQLPEEGLKFMVYLQKENIIDESGMPKERFSAEFPKEGPSILRIQQVVRGDSAAYFCASSERGGSYNEQFFGPGTRLTVL.

V usage is TRBV12-5 and J usage is TRBJ2-3, with 7 bases that match TRBD2. The CDR3 sequence is 17 residues long. Per germline, CDR1 LGHNT and CDR2 FRNRAP. The V segment lost 4 bases and the J segment 6 bases; nucleotides outside the gene matches: 16. CDR3 sequence (DNA): TGTGCTAGTGGTTCCCCAAGGTTGCGGGGGTTTACTGATACGCAGTATTTT. Protein: CASGSPRLRGFTDTQYF.

This rearrangement joins TRBV27 to TRBJ1-4, with TRBD1 identical over 7 bases. CDR3 size: 13 residues. The junction had 7 bases not matched to a gene; V was cut back by 7 bases and J by 8 bases. The germline gives CDR1 MNHEY, CDR2 SMNVEV (reference sequence). The CDR3 DNA reads TGTGCCAGCACCAAGAGACAGGGCGAAAAACTGTTTTTT. It codes for CASTKRQGEKLFF.

This chain joins TRBV7-9 and TRBJ2-1; TRBD2 aligns across 7 bases. CDR3 length equals 19 residues. Trimming at V came to 8 bases and at J to 3 bases, leaving 22 bases not matched to a gene. Germline V lookup: CDR1 SEHNR, CDR2 FQNEAQ (reference sequence). The CDR3 is CASSSTEGFGGWYYNEQFF. DNA for the CDR3: TGTGCCAGCTCCTCTACTGAGGGATTCGGGGGGTGGTACTACAATGAGCAGTTCTTC. The variable domain in full, with the rest retrieved from reference TRBV7-9 and TRBJ2-1, is DTGVSQNPRHKITKRGQNVTFRCDPISEHNRLYWYRQTLGQGPEFLTYFQNEAQLEKSRLLSDRFSAERPKGSFSTLEIQRTEQGDSAMYLCASSSTEGFGGWYYNEQFFGPGTRLTVL.

The sample holds one count of this clone. The CDR3 DNA sequence: TGTGCCAGCAGCCGGTGGACAGGGGTGAACACTGAAGCTTTCTTT. Protein: CASSRWTGVNTEAFF. The genes are TRBV3-1 (or the pseudogene TRBV3-2) and TRBJ1-1; TRBD1 agrees at 9 bases. CDR1 and CDR2 from the germline V gene are LGHDT and YNNKEL (reference sequence). V lost 4 bases, J lost 0 bases, and 3 bases stayed unmatched. This CDR3 region has 15 residues.

The chain is built from TRBV29-1 and TRBJ2-7; TRBD2 agrees at 7 bases. The germline CDR1 and CDR2 sequences are SQVTM and ANQGSEA. The CDR3 totals 13 residues. Unmatched junction bases numbered 9, after V lost 5 bases and J lost 5 bases. CDR3 DNA sequence: TGCAGCGTTAAGGGGAGGGGTCTACACGAGCAGTACTTC. This translates into CSVKGRGLHEQYF.

This chain links TRBV10-2 with TRBJ1-6; D gene unclear. Trimming took 6 bases from V and 6 from J, leaving 12 bases between them. Germline CDR1 reads WSHSY; CDR2 reads SAAADI. This CDR3 is 14 amino acids long. The chain's CDR3 is CASRPSVSNSPLHF. CDR3 coding DNA: TGCGCCAGCAGACCCTCCGTCAGTAATTCACCCCTCCACTTT.

This chain uses TRBV5-1 with TRBJ1-1; D ambiguous. The CDR3 spans 13 residues. V was trimmed by 6 bases and J by 0 bases, leaving 9 bases between them. In germline, CDR1 is SGHRS, CDR2 YFSETQ. CDR3 bases: TGCGCCAGCAAGGTTGGGCTGAACACTGAAGCTTTCTTT. This encodes CASKVGLNTEAFF.

This clone was counted only a few times. This chain links TRBV10-2 with TRBJ1-1; the D is unclear. The CDR3 loop spans 14 amino acids. Looked up from germline, CDR1 is WSHSY and CDR2 is SAAADI. The V end lost 3 bases, the J end lost 0 bases, and 8 bases lay between the germline ends. CDR3 nucleotides: TGCGCCAGCAGTGATGAGGCTGTGAACACTGAAGCTTTCTTT. Encoded protein: CASSDEAVNTEAFF.

This clone was seen a few times. J is TRBJ1-6 and V is TRBV2, with D possibly matching TRBD1 (5 bases). Germline V gene sequence: CDR1 SNHLY, CDR2 FYNNEI. Deletions cut 3 bases from V and 8 bases from J, with 11 bases between. This CDR3 is built from 14 residues. DNA of the CDR3: TGTGCCAGCAGTGAGCGGCAGGGATATTCACCCCTCCACTTT. Its protein product is CASSERQGYSPLHF. The variable domain in full, completed from reference TRBV2 and TRBJ1-6, reads EPEVTQTPSHQVTQMGQEVILRCVPISNHLYFYWYRQILGQKVEFLVSFYNNEISEKSEIFDDQFSVERPDGSNFTLKIRSTKLEDSAMYFCASSERQGYSPLHFGNGTRLTVT.

The chain has TRBV7-8 and TRBJ1-5, with 7 bases lining up with TRBD1. CDR1 and CDR2 from the germline V gene are SGHVS and FQNEAQ. V trimming: 5 bases; J trimming: 0 bases; junction bases outside the gene matches: 7. There are 16 residues in the CDR3. CDR3 residues: CASSRGTAYSNQPQHF. CDR3 nucleotides: TGTGCCAGCAGCCGCGGGACAGCTTATAGCAATCAGCCCCAGCATTTT.

This clone was counted a few times. This chain uses TRBV5-1 with TRBJ1-2; D is unclear. V lost 0 bases, J lost 0 bases, and 6 bases lay in between. The CDR3 totals 14 residues. The germline V gene encodes CDR1 SGHRS and CDR2 YFSETQ. The CDR3 nucleotides are TGCGCCAGCAGCTTGGACGGAGCTAACTATGGCTACACCTTC. Translating gives CASSLDGANYGYTF. Full variable domain (rest looked up from reference TRBV5-1 and TRBJ1-2): KAGVTQTPRYLIKTRGQQVTLSCSPISGHRSVSWYQQTPGQGLQFLFEYFSETQRNKGNFPGRFSGRQFSNSRSEMNVSTLELGDSALYLCASSLDGANYGYTFGSGTRLTVV.

The chain recombines TRBV12-5 with TRBJ2-7; D not resolved. The CDR3 totals 12 residues. CDR1 and CDR2 from the germline V gene are LGHNT and FRNRAP. Trimming left V 6 bases short and J 0 bases short, with 6 bases between. The CDR3 reads CASGPTSYEQYF. DNA for the CDR3: TGTGCTAGTGGCCCTACCTCCTACGAGCAGTACTTC.

The V and J genes are TRBV7-8 and TRBJ2-7; D perhaps matches TRBD1 (6 bases). The CDR3 has 16 amino acids. V lost 2 bases to trimming and J lost 2 bases, with 16 bases between them. Germline V lookup: CDR1 SGHVS, CDR2 FQNEAQ. This chain's CDR3 is CASSLRATGTTYEQYF. In nucleotides, the CDR3 is TGTGCCAGCAGCTTAAGGGCTACCGGGACAACCTACGAGCAGTACTTC.

The rearrangement uses TRBV27 and TRBJ1-5; D perhaps matches TRBD1 (5 bases). The CDR3 has 14 residues. With 6 bases removed from V and 6 bases from J, the gap between germline ends came to 15 bases. The V gene's germline CDR1 is MNHEY and CDR2 SMNVEV (reference sequence). DNA for the CDR3: TGTGCCAGCAGATTTCGAGGAGGGGTTCAGCCCCAGCATTTT. Protein sequence: CASRFRGGVQPQHF.

The V gene is TRBV5-4, the J gene TRBJ2-3; 7 bases match TRBD1. The CDR3 has 14 residues. The germline V gene has CDR1 SGHNT and CDR2 YYREEE (reference sequence). V gave up 1 base and J gave up 7 bases; unmatched junction bases: 6. The CDR3 loop is CASSLLDRPNTQYF. In nucleotides, the CDR3 is TGTGCCAGCAGCTTGTTGGACAGGCCCAATACGCAGTATTTT.

This sequence joins TRBV27 and TRBJ1-1; TRBD1 might be the D (6 bases). This CDR3 has 16 residues. Germline CDR1 and CDR2: MNHEY and SMNVEV (reference sequence). The germline V and J ends were trimmed by 8 bases and 0 bases, with 19 bases remaining between them. The CDR3 loop is CASSPSTGFMNTEAFF. Written as DNA, the CDR3 is TGTGCCAGCTCCCCGTCGACAGGATTCATGAACACTGAAGCTTTCTTT.

J is TRBJ1-1 and V is TRBV2; 10 nucleotides align to TRBD1. V shed 6 bases, J shed 6 bases, and the junction held 16 bases outside the gene matches. CDR1 is SNHLY, CDR2 FYNNEI, per germline. The CDR3 sequence is 17 residues long. The CDR3 region has the DNA TGTGCCAGCAGACGCGGGACAGGGGAATTTATAGGCTCTGAAGCTTTCTTT. Translation gives CASRRGTGEFIGSEAFF.

V is TRBV6-5 and J is TRBJ2-3; 12 bases match TRBD2. Germline-derived CDR1 and CDR2 are MNHEY and SVGAGI. J was trimmed by 6 bases and V by 7 bases; bases with no gene match: 8. There are 15 residues in the CDR3. CDR3 DNA sequence: TGTGCCAGCATCCAGACTAGCGGGAGCCCGGATACGCAGTATTTT. Its protein product is CASIQTSGSPDTQYF.

The rearrangement links TRBV7-9 to TRBJ2-7; the D gene is possibly TRBD2 (6 bases). The CDR3 has 13 residues. Trimming stripped 5 bases from V and 1 base from J, with 9 bases between. Per the germline V gene, CDR1 is SEHNR and CDR2 is FQNEAQ (reference sequence). CDR3 amino acids: CASSNGLSYEQYF. The CDR3 DNA is TGTGCCAGCAGCAACGGACTATCCTACGAGCAGTACTTC. Filled out from reference TRBV7-9 and TRBJ2-7, the complete variable domain reads DTGVSQNPRHKITKRGQNVTFRCDPISEHNRLYWYRQTLGQGPEFLTYFQNEAQLEKSRLLSDRFSAERPKGSFSTLEIQRTEQGDSAMYLCASSNGLSYEQYFGPGTRLTVT.